This entry describes one TCR beta chain. The sample belongs to a study of OX40 agonist ivuxolimab in advanced cancers. Study summary: Patients were infused with ivuxolimab every 2 weeks at 0.01 to 10 mg/kg. Hepatocellular carcinoma, melanoma, renal cell or head and neck cancer was diagnosed in the dose-escalation patients. Aged about 20 to 80 with a mean of approximately 57 years, they were about 78% male. Partial response was recorded in three patients: one hepatocellular carcinoma and two cutaneous melanoma cases.

Clones were sequenced by immunoSEQ multiplex PCR, and TCRdb holds only the in-frame ones, with some missing. The sample yields 65,000 to 80,000 clones, about four fifths seen once. The germline CDR1 and CDR2 sequences are SGHTA and FQGNSA. The CDR3 covers 18 residues. Germline trimming cut 3 bases from V and 6 bases from J; bases unmatched to any gene: 13. This TCR was recovered from an adult with an advanced solid tumor such as melanoma, head and neck, liver or kidney cancer. The rearrangement links TRBV7-2 to TRBJ2-1; 11 nucleotides match TRBD2. This specimen consisted of CD4+ or CD8+ T cells sorted from blood, obtained in a trial of the OX40 agonist ivuxolimab. As DNA, the CDR3 is TGTGCCAGCAGCTTTACACCTAGCGGGAGGAGTCGGGTCAATGAGCAGTTCTTC. Encoded protein: CASSFTPSGRSRVNEQFF. Drawing the rest from reference TRBV7-2 and TRBJ2-1, the complete variable domain is GAGVSQSPSNKVTEKGKDVELRCDPISGHTALYWYRQSLGQGLEFLIYFQGNSAPDKSGLPSDRFSAERTGGSVSTLTIQRTQQEDSAVYLCASSFTPSGRSRVNEQFFGPGTRLTVL.